These 18 T cell receptor beta chains share one sample of origin, sequenced in a study of Ad26.COV2.S vaccination and SARS-CoV-2 variants. Clones were sequenced by immunoSEQ multiplex PCR, and TCRdb holds only the in-frame ones, with some missing. Here the sample spans 350,000 to 500,000 clones, roughly 87% being singletons. Treatment described: 15 to 20 received Ad26.COV2.S at low or high dose, single or two shots; 5 received placebo; per-sample allocation not given. Sampling was performed 63 days after the first vaccine or placebo injection. The sample here was peripheral blood, taken in a trial of Ad26.COV2.S vaccine versus placebo. The receptor set was obtained from a person aged 18-65 years who received the Ad26.COV2.S COVID-19 vaccine or a placebo.

The genes are TRBV11-3 and TRBJ2-1; 9 bases line up with TRBD2. With 5 bases clipped from V and 14 bases from J, the junction kept 10 bases outside the gene matches. Germline V gives CDR1 SGHNT, CDR2 YENEEA. The CDR3 spans 13 residues. The CDR3 sequence is CASSRGASGKEFF. The CDR3 bases are TGTGCCAGCAGCCGAGGGGCTAGCGGGAAGGAGTTCTTC.

This chain joins TRBV7-8 and TRBJ2-5; the D gene is possibly TRBD2 (5 bases). The V end lost 2 bases, the J end lost 5 bases, and 12 bases lay between the germline ends. The V gene's germline CDR1 is SGHVS and CDR2 FQNEAQ. CDR3 length equals 14 residues. The CDR3 sequence: CASSLIARGETQYF. The CDR3 nucleotides read TGTGCCAGCAGCTTAATCGCTAGAGGGGAGACCCAGTACTTC.

The chain joins TRBV2 to TRBJ1-1, with no clear D. Germline CDR1 and CDR2: SNHLY and FYNNEI. The CDR3 length is 12 residues. The ends were cut back, 6 bases at V and 1 base at J, with 6 bases in the middle. CDR3 amino acids: CASRGSNTEAFF. The CDR3 nucleotides are TGTGCCAGCAGGGGCTCGAACACTGAAGCTTTCTTT.

The V and J genes are TRBV7-2 and TRBJ2-1, with D possibly being TRBD2 (5 bases). The germline V gene has CDR1 SGHTA and CDR2 FQGNSA. The V gene lost 4 bases and the J gene lost 2 bases, with 12 bases spanning the gap. This CDR3 is built from 15 residues. The CDR3, as DNA: TGTGCCAGCAGCTCAAACCCCGGGACCTACAATGAGCAGTTCTTC. It translates to CASSSNPGTYNEQFF.

The rearrangement links TRBV7-8 to TRBJ1-5; D is ambiguous. CDR1 and CDR2 from the germline V gene are SGHVS and FQNEAQ. V dropped 5 bases and J dropped 0 bases, with 11 bases sitting between them. The CDR3 totals 15 residues. The chain's CDR3 is CASSHGRTSNQPQHF. CDR3 bases: TGTGCCAGCAGCCATGGACGGACTAGCAATCAGCCCCAGCATTTT. Looking up the rest from reference TRBV7-8 and TRBJ1-5 gives the full variable domain: GAGVSQSPRYKVAKRGQDVALRCDPISGHVSLFWYQQALGQGPEFLTYFQNEAQLDKSGLPSDRFFAERPEGSVSTLKIQRTQQEDSAVYLCASSHGRTSNQPQHFGDGTRLSIL.

The J gene is TRBJ2-3, the V gene TRBV27, with TRBD2 matching over 7 bases. The CDR3 covers 16 residues. V was pared by 2 bases and J by 4 bases, with 9 bases of the junction left unmatched. Germline V gives CDR1 MNHEY, CDR2 SMNVEV (reference sequence). The CDR3 region has the DNA TGTGCCAGCAGTTTACGGGGAGGGTTTGTATCAGATACGCAGTATTTT. Its translation is CASSLRGGFVSDTQYF.

The chain uses TRBV28 and TRBJ2-3; 12 bases are a match to TRBD2. This CDR3 spans 17 amino acids. Trimming took 6 bases from V and 3 from J; bases not matched to a gene: 10. Germline CDR1 and CDR2: MDHEN and SYDVKM. The chain's CDR3 is CASSPSGRAGLTDTQYF. DNA of the CDR3: TGTGCCAGCAGCCCTAGCGGGAGGGCCGGGTTAACAGATACGCAGTATTTT.

This chain joins TRBV4-1 and TRBJ2-5; 7 bases align to TRBD2. CDR1 is MGHRA and CDR2 is YSYEKL in the germline V gene. With V trimmed by 5 bases and J by 4 bases, 10 bases remained unmatched. The length of the CDR3 is 15 residues. The CDR3 coding sequence is TGCGCCAGCAGCGGTATGACTAGCCCAGGAGAGACCCAGTACTTC. Protein sequence: CASSGMTSPGETQYF.

This CDR3 is CASSQAGIAGVGEQYF. Here the CDR3 DNA reads TGTGCCAGCAGCCAAGCAGGAATAGCGGGAGTGGGTGAGCAGTACTTC. The chain combines TRBV3-1 (or the pseudogene TRBV3-2) with TRBJ2-7; the match to TRBD2 covers 9 bases. The CDR3 extends over 16 amino acids. Germline V CDR1 and CDR2: LGHDT, YNNKEL (reference sequence). The trim removed 1 base at V and 7 bases at J, leaving 11 bases unmatched.

The J gene is TRBJ2-1, the V gene TRBV18; 9 bases line up with TRBD1. Germline-derived CDR1 and CDR2 are KGHSH and LQKENI. V shed 6 bases and J 5 bases; nucleotides not matched to a gene: 5. CDR3 length: 14 amino acids. The CDR3 region is CASSGQGSDNEQFF. For the CDR3, the DNA is TGTGCCAGCTCGGGACAGGGTTCTGACAATGAGCAGTTCTTC. Drawing the rest from reference TRBV18 and TRBJ2-1, the complete variable domain is NAGVMQNPRHLVRRRGQEARLRCSPMKGHSHVYWYRQLPEEGLKFMVYLQKENIIDESGMPKERFSAEFPKEGPSILRIQQVVRGDSAAYFCASSGQGSDNEQFFGPGTRLTVL.

The chain couples TRBV7-9 to TRBJ2-4, with D possibly matching TRBD2 (6 bases). Germline V lookup: CDR1 SEHNR, CDR2 FQNEAQ (reference sequence). V was shortened by 4 bases and J by 0 bases, with 10 bases between the two germline ends. The CDR3 sequence is 15 residues long. For the CDR3, the DNA is TGTGCCAGCAGCTCGGGACTTCTAGCCAAAAACATTCAGTACTTC. Its translation is CASSSGLLAKNIQYF.

The V call is TRBV27, the J call TRBJ1-6, with D hard to call. CDR1 MNHEY and CDR2 SMNVEV come from the germline V gene (reference sequence). The CDR3 is made up of 13 amino acids. The ends were cut back, 6 bases at V and 7 bases at J, with 10 bases in the middle. CDR3 amino acids: CASRPGLNSPLHF. Here the CDR3 DNA reads TGTGCCAGCAGGCCGGGCCTCAATTCACCCCTCCACTTT.

V usage is TRBV7-6 and J usage is TRBJ2-7; D not certain. CDR1 and CDR2 (germline): SGHVS, FNYEAQ. This CDR3 has 13 amino acids. Deletions cut 4 bases from V and 0 bases from J, with 7 bases between. The CDR3 loop reads CASSSTDSYEQYF. The CDR3 nucleotides are TGTGCCAGCAGCTCTACAGACTCCTACGAGCAGTACTTC. Based on the CDR3 plus reference TRBV7-6 and TRBJ2-7, the full variable domain is GAGVSQSPRYKVTKRGQDVALRCDPISGHVSLYWYRQALGQGPEFLTYFNYEAQQDKSGLPNDRFSAERPEGSISTLTIQRTEQRDSAMYRCASSSTDSYEQYFGPGTRLTVT.

This clone was counted once. V gene TRBV25-1 combines with J gene TRBJ1-4, with D possibly being TRBD1 (6 bases). The CDR3 totals 15 residues. CDR1 MGHDK and CDR2 SYGVNS come from the germline V gene. Trimming stripped 2 bases from V and 8 bases from J, with 15 bases between. Written as DNA, the CDR3 is TGTGCCAGCAGTGAACTGAAAGGGGGTTGGGAAAAACTGTTTTTT. It yields the protein CASSELKGGWEKLFF.

The V gene is TRBV7-2, the J gene TRBJ2-3, with D tentatively TRBD2 (6 bases). V shed 3 bases and J shed 0 bases, with 7 bases lying between them. Germline CDR1 SGHTA, CDR2 FQGNSA. CDR3 length equals 14 residues. Here the CDR3 reads CASSLGLSTDTQYF. The CDR3 DNA follows: TGTGCCAGCAGCTTGGGACTGAGCACAGATACGCAGTATTTT.

The chain couples TRBV6-5 to TRBJ2-3; tentative D call: TRBD2 (6 bases). The CDR3 consists of 14 residues. Trimming removed 0 bases from V and 6 bases from J, with 10 bases in between. Looked up from germline, CDR1 is MNHEY and CDR2 is SVGAGI. CDR3 bases: TGTGCCAGCAGTTACTCGAGGGGACTGGATACGCAGTATTTT. This sequence encodes CASSYSRGLDTQYF.

The chain uses TRBV7-9 and TRBJ2-1; TRBD2 matches 10 bases. Germline loops: CDR1 SEHNR, CDR2 FQNEAQ (reference sequence). The CDR3 spans 15 residues. V was pared by 3 bases and J by 4 bases, with 3 bases of the junction left unmatched. The CDR3 DNA sequence: TGTGCCAGCAGCTTGACTAGCGGGCAATACAATGAGCAGTTCTTC. This sequence encodes CASSLTSGQYNEQFF.

The genes are TRBV7-3 and TRBJ2-2; D might be TRBD2 (6 bases). This CDR3 has 15 residues. Germline V CDR1 and CDR2: SGHTA, FQGTGA. The germline V and J ends were trimmed by 2 bases and 2 bases, with 9 bases remaining between them. The CDR3 sequence is CASSLGGFNTGELFF. CDR3 nucleotides: TGTGCCAGCAGCTTAGGAGGGTTCAACACCGGGGAGCTGTTTTTT.